A single sample is the source of the 11 T cell receptor beta chains below, sequenced in a study of blood T cell repertoires in COVID-19. TCRdb's copy holds only in-frame clones and misses some; the assay was immunoSEQ multiplex PCR. The repertoire holds about 58,000 clones, with about 84% as singletons. The sample consisted of peripheral blood. These receptors were collected from a man in his forties with active COVID-19.

The rearrangement links TRBV5-1 to TRBJ2-1, with D possibly being TRBD2 (6 bases). The CDR3 is 15 amino acids. V was trimmed by 4 bases and J by 6 bases, leaving 17 bases between them. Germline-derived CDR1 and CDR2 are SGHRS and YFSETQ. In nucleotides, the CDR3 is TGCGCCAGCAGCCCAGAGGCGGGGAATAGCAATGAGCAGTTCTTC. Residues: CASSPEAGNSNEQFF. The full variable domain, completed using reference TRBV5-1 and TRBJ2-1, is KAGVTQTPRYLIKTRGQQVTLSCSPISGHRSVSWYQQTPGQGLQFLFEYFSETQRNKGNFPGRFSGRQFSNSRSEMNVSTLELGDSALYLCASSPEAGNSNEQFFGPGTRLTVL.

The V and J genes are TRBV7-9 and TRBJ1-2, with D unclear. Germline CDR1 and CDR2: SEHNR and FQNEAQ (reference sequence). V lost 4 bases and J lost 8, with 11 bases in between. CDR3 size: 12 residues. CDR3 sequence reads: CASSSNAGGYTF. The CDR3 region has the DNA TGTGCCAGCAGCTCCAACGCGGGGGGCTACACCTTC.

This clone came up a few times. A much larger clone lies one base from this, so it may be a read error. The sample carries other DNA sequences with the same CDR3. This chain joins TRBV5-1 and TRBJ1-1, with TRBD1 matching 7 bases. This CDR3 contains 14 residues. V was pared by 0 bases and J by 4 bases, with 3 bases of the junction left unmatched. Per germline, CDR1 SGHRS and CDR2 YFSETQ. CDR3 in DNA: TGCGCCAGCAGCTTGGCCGCAGGGGGCACTGAAGCTTTCTTT. Translated, it gives CASSLAAGGTEAFF. Complete variable domain (other parts from reference TRBV5-1 and TRBJ1-1): KAGVTQTPRYLIKTRGQQVTLSCSPISGHRSVSWYQQTPGQGLQFLFEYFSETQRNKGNFPGRFSGRQFSNSRSEMNVSTLELGDSALYLCASSLAAGGTEAFFGQGTRLTVV.

CDR3 DNA: TGTGCCATCAGTGAGTTGGGACAGGGGGCTGGCGGCTACACCTTC. It is translated as CAISELGQGAGGYTF. The chain has TRBV10-3 and TRBJ1-2; 12 positions match TRBD1. With 1 base clipped from V and 8 bases from J, the junction kept 5 bases outside the gene matches. The CDR3 is made up of 15 amino acids. The germline V gene has CDR1 ENHRY and CDR2 SYGVKD.

This chain joins TRBV6-1 and TRBJ1-3; perhaps TRBD1 as D (5 bases). The germline CDR1 and CDR2 sequences are MNHNS and SASEGT. CDR3 length: 14 amino acids. V was pared by 3 bases and J by 4 bases, with 10 bases between. The DNA of the CDR3 is TGTGCCAGCAGTGACACAGGTGCGGGAAACACCATATATTTT. It encodes CASSDTGAGNTIYF.

The chain employs TRBV11-2 and TRBJ2-1, with D perhaps matching TRBD1 (7 bases). Germline assignment: CDR1 SGHAT and CDR2 FQNNGV. The CDR3 extends over 14 amino acids. Trimming removed 8 bases from V and 9 bases from J, with 20 bases in between. In DNA form, the CDR3 reads TGTGCCAGCGAAGCCCGGACAGGAGGGAGTGAGCAGTTCTTC. Translation gives CASEARTGGSEQFF.

V and J are TRBV3-1 (or the pseudogene TRBV3-2) and TRBJ2-2; no clear D gene. The CDR3 has 17 residues. CDR1 is LGHDT, CDR2 YNNKEL, per germline (reference sequence). Trimming took off 4 bases at V and 4 bases at J, with 19 bases between the two ends. CDR3 sequence: CASSLYLGGMPTGELFF. CDR3 in DNA: TGTGCCAGCAGCCTCTACCTAGGTGGTATGCCCACCGGGGAGCTGTTTTTT.

This clone has just a few counts. J is TRBJ2-2 and V is TRBV11-3; D remains ambiguous. The CDR3 has 13 residues. CDR1 and CDR2 (germline): SGHNT, YENEEA. V was shortened by 1 base and J by 6 bases, with 6 bases between the two germline ends. As DNA, the CDR3 is TGTGCCAGCAGCTTAGCCAGCGCCGGGGAGCTGTTTTTT. Its translation: CASSLASAGELFF.

In its sample, this clone was seen a few times. This chain joins TRBV9 and TRBJ1-2; D is unclear. The CDR3 sequence is 16 residues long. From germline, CDR1 is SGDLS and CDR2 YYNGEE. V was trimmed by 2 bases and J by 2 bases, leaving 16 bases between them. The CDR3 here is CASSVPTAYLNYGYTF. CDR3 sequence (DNA): TGTGCCAGCAGCGTCCCAACCGCGTACCTAAACTATGGCTACACCTTC.

The chain couples TRBV21-1 to TRBJ2-1; TRBD2 is the table's D call, not checked against the DNA. TRBV21-1 is recorded as a pseudogene. The CDR3 is 13 amino acids. CDR3: CASSKGRNNEQFF. CDR3 coding DNA: TGTGCCAGCAGCAAAGGGAGAAACAATGAGCAGTTCTTC.

V and J are TRBV7-6 and TRBJ2-3; D remains unclear. This CDR3 region has 15 residues. Deletions cut 1 base from V and 2 bases from J, with 10 bases between. Germline assignment: CDR1 SGHVS and CDR2 FNYEAQ. CDR3 sequence reads: CASSLVGQNTDTQYF. CDR3 nucleotide sequence: TGTGCCAGCAGCTTAGTTGGGCAGAACACAGATACGCAGTATTTT.